This T cell receptor (beta chain) emerged from a study of blood T cell repertoires in COVID-19. Whole-study context: COVID-19 samples from acute and convalescent phases originated in the United States, Italy and Spain.

CDR3 size: 13 residues. Trimming cost V 1 base and J 2 bases, with 7 bases left between them. Looked up from germline, CDR1 is SGHRS and CDR2 is YFSETQ. Patients at the Seattle site were enrolled during active infection and followed longitudinally. The repertoire was sequenced with immunoSEQ multiplex PCR; TCRdb's copy has only in-frame clones and lacks some. Found here are roughly 250,000 clones, about 86% of them singletons; the top ten hold about 15%. Sequencing was done on a sample of peripheral blood. The sequence derives from a person aged 70 to 85 with COVID-19, enrolled during active disease. V is TRBV5-1 and J is TRBJ2-7, with D hard to call. The CDR3 DNA follows: TGCGCCAGCAGCTTGAACTACGCCTACGAGCAGTACTTC. Translated: CASSLNYAYEQYF.